The 29 T cell receptor beta chains below come from one sample, sequenced in a study of cytomegalovirus exposure and HLA in healthy donors. PCR primers comprised 60 Vbeta and 13 Jbeta primers. Using immunoSEQ multiplex PCR, the repertoire was profiled, and TCRdb retains in-frame clones only, with some absent. Its clone listing holds around 130,000 clones. The source material was PBMCs. Every receptor here comes from a woman aged 40 to 55 in good health and CMV-seronegative.

This sequence joins TRBV25-1 and TRBJ2-5; 8 bases are shared with TRBD2. The J call could be wrong; TRBJ2-7 is a better fit for the DNA end. Germline V gene sequence: CDR1 MGHDK, CDR2 SYGVNS. The CDR3 covers 15 residues. This chain's CDR3 is CASRDYQSGGYEQYF. CDR3 in DNA: TGTGCCAGCAGGGATTACCAAAGCGGGGGTTACGAGCAGTACTTC.

V is TRBV6-5 and J is TRBJ2-3, with 8 bases aligning to TRBD2. This CDR3 is 13 amino acids long. Per germline, CDR1 MNHEY and CDR2 SVGAGI. Unmatched junction bases numbered 4, after V lost 8 bases and J lost 3 bases. CDR3 sequence reads: CASFGGATDTQYF. The CDR3 DNA follows: TGTGCCAGCTTCGGGGGGGCGACAGATACGCAGTATTTT.

The gene calls are TRBV2 and TRBJ1-1; 7 bases match TRBD1. Looked up from germline, CDR1 is SNHLY and CDR2 is FYNNEI. CDR3 size: 11 residues. Losses at the gene ends were 5 bases for V and 14 bases for J; bases not matched to a gene: 8. The CDR3 DNA follows: TGTGCCAGCAGTTTTACAGGGGTGGGGTTCTTT. Residues: CASSFTGVGFF.

This rearrangement joins TRBV6-4 to TRBJ1-6; the D gene is possibly TRBD1 (5 bases). The CDR3 sequence is 12 residues long. The V gene lost 8 bases and the J gene lost 8 bases, with 10 bases spanning the gap. Per germline, CDR1 MRHNA and CDR2 SNTAGT. CDR3 nucleotides: TGTGCCAGCCCGCAGGGTCATTCACCCCTCCACTTT. It yields the protein CASPQGHSPLHF.

V and J are TRBV14 and TRBJ2-3, with TRBD2 as a possible D gene (5 bases). CDR1 is SGHDN, CDR2 FVKESK, per germline. This CDR3 comprises 14 residues. V was trimmed by 5 bases and J by 2 bases, leaving 11 bases between them. The CDR3 DNA sequence: TGTGCCAGCAGCTTTGGAGACTACACAGATACGCAGTATTTT. Amino acids: CASSFGDYTDTQYF.

The chain combines TRBV4-2 with TRBJ2-1; the D gene is possibly TRBD2 (6 bases). V lost 3 bases, J lost 0 bases, and 9 bases lay in between. The CDR3 sequence is 15 residues long. Per germline, CDR1 LGHNA and CDR2 YNFKEQ. CDR3 bases: TGTGCCAGCAGCCAGAAGACTAGCTCCTACAATGAGCAGTTCTTC. Translation: CASSQKTSSYNEQFF.

The genes are TRBV4-1 and TRBJ1-6, with unresolved D. The CDR3 is 16 residues long. The V end lost 2 bases, the J end lost 0 bases, and 8 bases lay between the germline ends. Germline CDR1 is MGHRA and CDR2 is YSYEKL. The CDR3 protein is CASSQHGSSYNSPLHF. The CDR3 DNA sequence: TGCGCCAGCAGCCAACACGGGAGCTCCTATAATTCACCCCTCCACTTT.

The chain uses TRBV15 and TRBJ2-1, with TRBD1 matching 7 bases. V dropped 4 bases and J dropped 10; count of bases not matched to a gene: 22. The germline V gene has CDR1 LNHNV and CDR2 YYDKDF (reference sequence). CDR3 length: 18 residues. CDR3 sequence: CATSKLGQGRQGMREQFF. Written as DNA, the CDR3 is TGTGCCACCAGCAAGCTAGGGCAAGGGAGACAGGGAATGCGCGAGCAGTTCTTC.

The chain is built from TRBV7-2 and TRBJ1-3; D is perhaps TRBD1 (6 bases). V gave up 3 bases and J gave up 2 bases, with 8 bases separating them. Germline V lookup: CDR1 SGHTA, CDR2 FQGNSA. The CDR3 has 14 residues. CDR3 bases: TGTGCCAGCAGCTTCACAGGGACTGGAAACACCATATATTTT. Translating it yields CASSFTGTGNTIYF.

J is TRBJ2-1 and V is TRBV19, with 7 bases fitting TRBD2. V shed 3 bases, J shed 9 bases, and the junction held 2 bases outside the gene matches. Germline V lookup: CDR1 LNHDA, CDR2 SQIVND (reference sequence). The CDR3 totals 12 residues. CDR3 bases: TGTGCCAGTAGTATGCGCGGGGGTGAGCAGTTCTTC. Its translation is CASSMRGGEQFF.

The chain employs TRBV18 and TRBJ2-5; D might be TRBD2 (5 bases). The V and J ends lost 4 bases and 5 bases respectively, with 17 bases between them. CDR1 is KGHSH and CDR2 is LQKENI in the germline V gene. This CDR3 contains 15 residues. DNA for the CDR3: TGTGCCAGCTCACTACCTGGCATAGCGCGGGAGACCCAGTACTTC. Protein: CASSLPGIARETQYF. Full variable domain (missing parts from reference TRBV18 and TRBJ2-5): NAGVMQNPRHLVRRRGQEARLRCSPMKGHSHVYWYRQLPEEGLKFMVYLQKENIIDESGMPKERFSAEFPKEGPSILRIQQVVRGDSAAYFCASSLPGIARETQYFGPGTRLLVL.

The CDR3 DNA follows: TGTGCCAGCAGCTTAGACCTTAGCGGGGGTTTCAGCTCCTACAATGAGCAGTTCTTC. Its protein product is CASSLDLSGGFSSYNEQFF. The chain carries TRBV13 and TRBJ2-1; 9 bases agree with TRBD2. The germline CDR1 and CDR2 sequences are PRHDT and FYEKMQ (reference sequence). Trimming removed 1 base from V and 0 bases from J; junction bases left unmatched: 10. The CDR3 is made up of 19 amino acids.

The rearrangement links TRBV4-1 to TRBJ2-5; 8 positions agree with TRBD1. The CDR3 totals 15 residues. Germline values: CDR1 MGHRA, CDR2 YSYEKL. J gave up 3 bases and V 4 bases, and 7 bases lay outside the gene matches. CDR3 DNA: TGCGCCAGCAGCCTTCGACAGGGGCGCAAAGAGACCCAGTACTTC. It translates to CASSLRQGRKETQYF.

The rearrangement joins TRBV6-4 to TRBJ1-3, with 7 bases lining up with TRBD1. CDR1 is MRHNA, CDR2 SNTAGT, per germline. The CDR3 sequence is 15 residues long. Losses at the gene ends were 4 bases for V and 4 bases for J; bases not matched to a gene: 7. This CDR3 reads CASSAETGQGNTIYF. In DNA form, the CDR3 reads TGTGCCAGCAGTGCGGAGACAGGGCAAGGAAACACCATATATTTT.

The chain has TRBV7-2 and TRBJ2-7; D is perhaps TRBD2 (7 bases). Trimming took off 1 base at V and 6 bases at J, with 13 bases between the two ends. This CDR3 has 14 residues. Germline CDR1 and CDR2: SGHTA and FQGNSA. CDR3 in DNA: TGTGCCAGCAGCTTAGGTGGGGGGGCCACCGAGCAGTACTTC. This sequence encodes CASSLGGGATEQYF.

J is TRBJ1-1 and V is TRBV5-8; TRBD1 might be the D (5 bases). The CDR3 contains 15 residues. CDR1 is SGHTS, CDR2 YDEGEE, per germline. The ends were cut back, 4 bases at V and 2 bases at J, with 15 bases in the middle. The CDR3 protein is CASSRYTGSNTEAFF. CDR3 nucleotide sequence: TGTGCCAGCAGCCGATACACAGGATCCAACACTGAAGCTTTCTTT.

The chain recombines TRBV5-5 with TRBJ1-5; 10 bases agree with TRBD1. Germline V gene data show CDR1 as SGHKS and CDR2 as YYEKEE (reference sequence). This CDR3 region has 17 residues. Trimming removed 0 bases from V and 2 bases from J; junction bases left unmatched: 5. In DNA form, the CDR3 reads TGTGCCAGCAGCTTGGATCCCGGGACAGGGGGCAATCAGCCCCAGCATTTT. Its translation: CASSLDPGTGGNQPQHF.

The chain links TRBV27 to TRBJ2-2; the match to TRBD2 covers 8 bases. Germline V CDR1 and CDR2: MNHEY, SMNVEV (reference sequence). This CDR3 contains 15 residues. V was pared by 6 bases and J by 4 bases, with 7 bases of the junction left unmatched. Here the CDR3 DNA reads TGTGCCAGCAGGGGTCGGGGGGGCTTCACCGGGGAGCTGTTTTTT. This sequence encodes CASRGRGGFTGELFF.

This rearrangement joins TRBV19 to TRBJ1-5; D is unclear. This CDR3 region has 14 residues. Germline loops: CDR1 LNHDA, CDR2 SQIVND (reference sequence). V was shortened by 0 bases and J by 12 bases, with 15 bases between the two germline ends. The CDR3 is CASSIEGFSQDQHF. CDR3 nucleotide sequence: TGTGCCAGTAGTATAGAAGGATTCTCCCAGGACCAGCATTTT.

The chain uses TRBV2 and TRBJ1-1, with D maybe TRBD1 (5 bases). CDR3 length equals 13 residues. The V and J ends lost 5 bases and 6 bases respectively, with 13 bases between them. Germline lookup yields CDR1 SNHLY and CDR2 FYNNEI. The CDR3 sequence: CASSLESGAEAFF. The CDR3 DNA sequence: TGTGCCAGCAGTTTAGAATCGGGGGCTGAAGCTTTCTTT.

This chain joins TRBV6-6 and TRBJ1-1; tentatively, D is TRBD1 (5 bases). This CDR3 is 13 amino acids long. Germline CDR1 reads MNHNY; CDR2 reads SVGAGI (reference sequence). With 2 bases removed from V and 5 bases from J, the gap between germline ends came to 9 bases. CDR3 sequence (DNA): TGTGCCAGCAGTTACGGCGGGGGGACTGAAGCTTTCTTT. This sequence encodes CASSYGGGTEAFF.

This sequence joins TRBV4-2 and TRBJ1-3, with 7 bases identical to TRBD1. The CDR3 length is 14 residues. CDR1 LGHNA and CDR2 YNFKEQ come from the germline V gene. V was pared by 2 bases and J by 4 bases, with 2 bases of the junction left unmatched. The CDR3 DNA follows: TGTGCCAGCAGCCAAACAGGGGTGGGAAACACCATATATTTT. This codes for CASSQTGVGNTIYF.

The V and J genes are TRBV7-9 and TRBJ2-4; no reliable D call. V gave up 3 bases and J gave up 2 bases, with 23 bases separating them. The germline CDR1 and CDR2 sequences are SEHNR and FQNEAQ (reference sequence). The CDR3 is 19 amino acids. CDR3 in amino acids: CASSFPDLEADISKNIQYF. The CDR3 DNA reads TGTGCCAGCAGCTTTCCCGACCTAGAGGCGGATATATCCAAAAACATTCAGTACTTC.

The V call is TRBV6-6, the J call TRBJ1-2; D is perhaps TRBD1 (6 bases). Between the trimmed V and J ends, which lost 4 bases and 8 bases, there was a span of 14 bases. The germline CDR1 and CDR2 sequences are MNHNY and SVGAGI (reference sequence). The CDR3 length is 13 residues. The CDR3 DNA sequence: TGTGCCAGCAGTTCCGACAGGACTCGGGGCTACACCTTC. As protein: CASSSDRTRGYTF.

V is TRBV6-4 and J is TRBJ1-2, with D maybe TRBD1 (6 bases). V lost 4 bases, J lost 5 bases, and 11 bases lay in between. The V gene's germline CDR1 is MRHNA and CDR2 SNTAGT. The CDR3 runs 13 residues. The CDR3 reads CASSAGHSYGYTF. Here the CDR3 DNA reads TGTGCCAGCAGTGCGGGACACTCGTATGGCTACACCTTC.

V is TRBV7-2 and J is TRBJ2-5; no clear D gene. Germline assignment: CDR1 SGHTA and CDR2 FQGNSA. CDR3 length: 14 residues. Trimming stripped 1 base from V and 2 bases from J, with 8 bases between. In DNA, the CDR3 is TGTGCCAGCAGCTTAGTAACCACTCAAGAGACCCAGTACTTC. It is translated as CASSLVTTQETQYF.

The CDR3 sequence: CASSLDPRENQPQHF. The CDR3 nucleotides read TGCGCCAGCAGCTTGGATCCGCGAGAGAATCAGCCCCAGCATTTT. This sequence joins TRBV5-1 and TRBJ1-5; D call uncertain. Germline V gene lookup returns CDR1 SGHRS and CDR2 YFSETQ. V lost 0 bases to trimming and J lost 4 bases, with 11 bases between them. The CDR3 totals 15 residues.

This chain connects TRBV7-2 to TRBJ2-3; 9 bases are shared with TRBD1. V lost 5 bases and J lost 1; bases outside the gene matches: 4. The CDR3 covers 15 residues. Germline CDR1 reads SGHTA; CDR2 reads FQGNSA. CDR3 DNA sequence: TGTGCCAGCAGCCCCTGGACAGGGGGCACAGATACGCAGTATTTT. Its protein product is CASSPWTGGTDTQYF. Supplemented by reference TRBV7-2 and TRBJ2-3, the full variable domain reads GAGVSQSPSNKVTEKGKDVELRCDPISGHTALYWYRQSLGQGLEFLIYFQGNSAPDKSGLPSDRFSAERTGGSVSTLTIQRTQQEDSAVYLCASSPWTGGTDTQYFGPGTRLTVL.

V and J are TRBV5-6 and TRBJ2-2, with 10 bases identical to TRBD2. CDR1 SGHDT and CDR2 YYEEEE come from the germline V gene. Germline trimming cut 2 bases from V and 5 bases from J; bases unmatched to any gene: 9. This CDR3 contains 17 residues. This chain's CDR3 is CASSFLSSGGFTGELFF. The CDR3 DNA is TGTGCCAGCAGCTTCTTATCTAGCGGGGGTTTTACCGGGGAGCTGTTTTTT. Based on the CDR3 plus reference TRBV5-6 and TRBJ2-2, the full variable domain is DAGVTQSPTHLIKTRGQQVTLRCSPKSGHDTVSWYQQALGQGPQFIFQYYEEEERQRGNFPDRFSGHQFPNYSSELNVNALLLGDSALYLCASSFLSSGGFTGELFFGEGSRLTVL.